The 18 T cell receptor beta chains reported below all come from one sample, sequenced in a study of CD8 T cell repertoires and HIV-1 epitope variants (dated by TCRdb to the early 2020s). The receptor library was made with the immunoSEQ multiplex PCR assay. This immuneACCESS table, as held by TCRdb, lists in-frame sequences with V and J called but not all clones. Of the missing ones, under half trace to an unresolved V gene in checked studies; the others have no known cause. The sample table shows thousands of clones, and around 60% are seen once. Roughly 42% of the sample rests with the top ten. For these receptors, no antigen is known. The specimen was cultured CD8+ T cells derived from PBMCs. Receptors were obtained from a male donor with HIV.

The chain uses TRBV11-1 and TRBJ2-7; 9 bases are a match to TRBD2. CDR3 length equals 15 residues. With 1 base clipped from V and 2 bases from J, the junction kept 3 bases outside the gene matches. CDR1 is SGHAT and CDR2 is FQDESV in the germline V gene (reference sequence). The CDR3: CASSLEAGGTYEQYF. In DNA, the CDR3 is TGTGCCAGCAGCTTAGAAGCGGGGGGAACCTACGAGCAGTACTTC.

Remarks on this clone: The germline gene is not matched at one end of the junction; a read error may be the cause. Additional DNA sequences in this sample encode the identical CDR3. The chain uses TRBV4-3 and TRBJ2-1; 8 nucleotides match TRBD2. Per germline, CDR1 LGHNA and CDR2 YSLEER. The CDR3 runs to 16 residues. The DNA for the CDR3 is TGCGCCAGCAGCGCCTACTCGGGGGGGCCCGACAATGAACAGTTCTTC. The encoded protein is CASSAYSGGPDNEQFF.

This chain connects TRBV6-1 to TRBJ2-5; D could derive from TRBD1 or TRBD2 (5 bases each). The CDR3 contains 14 residues. V lost 2 bases and J 5 bases, leaving 12 bases between the germline ends. Per the germline V gene, CDR1 is MNHNS and CDR2 is SASEGT. The CDR3 region has the DNA TGTGCCAGCAGTGAAAGGGGTTCGGGGGAGACCCAGTACTTC. Protein sequence: CASSERGSGETQYF.

J is TRBJ1-1 and V is TRBV9, with a possible D match to TRBD1 (6 bases). The CDR3 has 14 amino acids. V was trimmed by 1 base and J by 6 bases, leaving 13 bases between them. Germline CDR1 reads SGDLS; CDR2 reads YYNGEE. The CDR3 sequence: CASSVSSQGPEAFF. The CDR3 DNA follows: TGTGCCAGCAGCGTATCCTCTCAGGGGCCTGAAGCTTTCTTT.

This chain links TRBV7-6 with TRBJ2-7, with TRBD1 as a possible D gene (6 bases). The V gene's germline CDR1 is SGHVS and CDR2 FNYEAQ. The CDR3 loop spans 16 amino acids. V was cut by 5 bases and J by 3 bases, with 20 bases left in between. CDR3 nucleotides: TGTGCCAGCAGCCCCCCCTTCGGGACAAGTAACTACGAGCAGTACTTC. Protein sequence: CASSPPFGTSNYEQYF.

V is TRBV7-9 and J is TRBJ2-3, with D hard to call. CDR3 size: 14 residues. Germline-derived CDR1 and CDR2 are SEHNR and FQNEAQ (reference sequence). Trimming stripped 5 bases from V and 2 bases from J, with 11 bases between. CDR3 residues: CASSQEFNTDTQYF. The CDR3 bases are TGTGCCAGCAGCCAGGAGTTCAACACAGATACGCAGTATTTT.

The chain joins TRBV19 to TRBJ2-7; D might be TRBD2 (6 bases). The germline V gene encodes CDR1 LNHDA and CDR2 SQIVND (reference sequence). V lost 5 bases to trimming and J lost 1 base, with 9 bases between them. This CDR3 spans 13 amino acids. The CDR3 nucleotides read TGTGCCAGTAGTCCCGGGACTTCCTACGAGCAGTACTTC. It is translated as CASSPGTSYEQYF.

The chain links TRBV13 to TRBJ1-2; 7 nucleotides match TRBD1. Germline lookup yields CDR1 PRHDT and CDR2 FYEKMQ (reference sequence). V lost 6 bases, J lost 1 base, and 11 bases stayed unmatched. The CDR3 covers 16 residues. The CDR3 DNA is TGTGCCAGCAGTTTTTTCCGGGACAGCGTTAACTATGGCTACACCTTC. Residues: CASSFFRDSVNYGYTF.

The chain couples TRBV28 to TRBJ2-5; 10 nucleotides agree with TRBD2. The J call may not be correct, given that the DNA end is closer to TRBJ2-7. The CDR3 runs 16 residues. Germline V gene lookup returns CDR1 MDHEN and CDR2 SYDVKM. CDR3 in amino acids: CASSYRLAGDSYEQYF. DNA of the CDR3: TGTGCCAGCAGTTATCGGCTAGCGGGAGATTCCTACGAGCAGTACTTC.

The rearrangement links TRBV28 to TRBJ1-5; 7 positions agree with TRBD1. The V gene end was trimmed by 6 bases and the J gene end by 0 bases; junction bases not matched to a gene: 5. CDR3 length: 15 residues. Germline CDR1 MDHEN, CDR2 SYDVKM. CDR3 nucleotides: TGTGCCAGCAGCCCTTACAGGGGTAGCAATCAGCCCCAGCATTTT. This encodes CASSPYRGSNQPQHF.

J is TRBJ2-1 and V is TRBV11-2, with 11 bases matching TRBD2. The V and J ends lost 5 bases and 3 bases, in that order; junction bases with no gene match: 6. Germline values: CDR1 SGHAT, CDR2 FQNNGV. There are 16 residues in the CDR3. The CDR3 sequence is CASSPGLAGGYNEQFF. The CDR3 DNA follows: TGTGCCAGCAGCCCTGGGCTAGCGGGGGGCTACAATGAGCAGTTCTTC.

V is TRBV29-1 and J is TRBJ2-7; TRBD2 matches at 8 bases. The CDR3 is 14 residues long. Germline V gives CDR1 SQVTM, CDR2 ANQGSEA. V lost 5 bases and J lost 0; bases outside the gene matches: 6. The CDR3 here is CSVYTSGNSYEQYF. The CDR3 coding sequence is TGCAGCGTTTATACTAGCGGCAACTCCTACGAGCAGTACTTC.

The rearrangement links TRBV28 to TRBJ2-7; 10 nucleotides match TRBD2. The length of the CDR3 is 16 residues. The germline V gene has CDR1 MDHEN and CDR2 SYDVKM. V was pared by 4 bases and J by 1 base, with 7 bases of the junction left unmatched. CDR3: CASSYRLAGDSYEQYF. The CDR3 nucleotides are TGTGCCAGCAGTTATCGGCTAGCGGGAGATTCCTACGAGCAGTACTTC.

Only a few counts were recorded for this clone. V and J are TRBV28 and TRBJ1-1; D unresolved. Germline V gene sequence: CDR1 MDHEN, CDR2 SYDVKM. V lost 2 bases and J lost 0, with 4 bases in between. This CDR3 comprises 13 residues. CDR3 DNA sequence: TGTGCCAGCAGTTTACAAGTGAACACTGAAGCTTTCTTT. This encodes CASSLQVNTEAFF.

The chain carries TRBV6-1 and TRBJ2-1; D is undetermined. Per germline, CDR1 MNHNS and CDR2 SASEGT. The length of the CDR3 is 13 residues. Trimming stripped 5 bases from V and 7 bases from J, with 12 bases between. The CDR3 is CASSNSYGNEQFF. The CDR3 coding sequence is TGTGCCAGCAGTAACTCGTATGGGAATGAGCAGTTCTTC.

V gene TRBV27 combines with J gene TRBJ2-7; possible D gene TRBD1, 5 bases. V was cut by 6 bases and J by 6 bases, with 21 bases left in between. In germline, CDR1 is MNHEY, CDR2 SMNVEV (reference sequence). CDR3 length: 15 amino acids. CDR3 protein: CASSPLVDNPGEQYF. The CDR3 region has the DNA TGTGCCAGCAGCCCATTGGTGGACAACCCGGGCGAGCAGTACTTC.

V gene TRBV15 combines with J gene TRBJ1-5; possible D gene TRBD1, 5 bases. Germline CDR1 LNHNV, CDR2 YYDKDF (reference sequence). This CDR3 region has 13 residues. V was pared by 3 bases and J by 3 bases, with 6 bases between. DNA of the CDR3: TGTGCCACCAGCAGGACAGCCAATCAGCCCCAGCATTTT. Translated, it gives CATSRTANQPQHF. Full variable domain (outside the CDR3, taken from reference TRBV15 and TRBJ1-5): DAMVIQNPRYQVTQFGKPVTLSCSQTLNHNVMYWYQQKSSQAPKLLFHYYDKDFNNEADTPDNFQSRRPNTSFCFLDIRSPGLGDTAMYLCATSRTANQPQHFGDGTRLSIL.

V usage is TRBV5-1 and J usage is TRBJ2-7; TRBD1 matches 9 bases. The CDR3 is 13 amino acids. Looked up from germline, CDR1 is SGHRS and CDR2 is YFSETQ. V dropped 4 bases and J dropped 8; count of bases not matched to a gene: 7. DNA of the CDR3: TGCGCCAGCAGCCCTGGGACAGGGCAAAAGCAGTACTTC. Its translation: CASSPGTGQKQYF.